One and the same sample provided the 26 T cell receptor beta chains below, sequenced in a study of lymphopenia after photon versus proton radiotherapy. The table came from immunoSEQ multiplex PCR; TCRdb's copy has only in-frame clones and leaves some out. This table holds approximately 30,000 clones, 81% found once. The sample was peripheral blood, taken from a patient treated with photon-based radiotherapy. The receptors shown here come from a man in his fifties or sixties with gastric cancer.

This clone appeared once. The chain combines TRBV2 with TRBJ2-3, with D uncertain. Deletions cut 3 bases from V and 4 bases from J, with 20 bases between. Germline lookup yields CDR1 SNHLY and CDR2 FYNNEI. This CDR3 has 17 residues. CDR3 sequence: CASSDNPRTLPPDTQYF. The CDR3 DNA reads TGTGCCAGCAGTGATAATCCTCGGACCCTACCCCCAGATACGCAGTATTTT.

V and J are TRBV18 and TRBJ1-1; D is unresolved. Looked up from germline, CDR1 is KGHSH and CDR2 is LQKENI. The CDR3 runs 13 residues. V was clipped by 3 bases and J by 0 bases, with 5 bases between them. CDR3 sequence reads: CASSPSLNTEAFF. In DNA, the CDR3 is TGTGCCAGCTCACCCTCCCTGAACACTGAAGCTTTCTTT.

The chain joins TRBV6-6 to TRBJ2-7, with a weak D call TRBD1 (6 bases). Trimming removed 6 bases at V and 4 bases at J, with 19 bases between. Germline V gene lookup returns CDR1 MNHNY and CDR2 SVGAGI (reference sequence). CDR3 length equals 15 residues. This CDR3 reads CASSPLGAGSYEQYF. The DNA for the CDR3 is TGTGCCAGCAGCCCGCTGGGGGCCGGATCATACGAGCAGTACTTC.

The J gene is TRBJ2-2, the V gene TRBV21-1; the listed D gene, TRBD2, was not tested against the DNA. TRBV21-1 is reported as a pseudogene. The CDR3 contains 14 residues. The CDR3 DNA reads as TGTGCCAGCAGCGCGTCACCTTCCACCGGGGAGCTGTTTTTT. Its translation is CASSASPSTGELFF.

J is TRBJ1-6 and V is TRBV28; 7 bases align to TRBD1. The junction had 10 bases not matched to a gene; V was cut back by 5 bases and J by 0 bases. From germline, CDR1 is MDHEN and CDR2 SYDVKM. CDR3 length: 18 residues. CDR3: CASSLPRRGSSYNSPLHF. The CDR3 DNA sequence: TGTGCCAGCAGTCTCCCCCGCAGGGGGAGCTCCTATAATTCACCCCTCCACTTT.

CDR3 coding DNA: TGTGCCAGCAGCTTAGCGAATTCCGGGGGCCGCTCCTACGAGCAGTACTTC. This gives the protein CASSLANSGGRSYEQYF. The chain is built from TRBV11-1 and TRBJ2-7; either TRBD1 or TRBD2 may fit D (6 bases each). Germline lookup yields CDR1 SGHAT and CDR2 FQDESV (reference sequence). Trimming shortened V by 0 bases and J by 0 bases, and 15 bases separated the two germline ends. This CDR3 spans 17 amino acids.

The sample holds a few counts of this clone. The chain employs TRBV7-3 and TRBJ1-6, with TRBD1 as a possible D gene (6 bases). CDR3 length: 17 amino acids. Germline V gene data show CDR1 as SGHTA and CDR2 as FQGTGA. The V end lost 4 bases, the J end lost 10 bases, and 23 bases lay between the germline ends. The CDR3 loop reads CASSSHDLGGRKSPLHF. The CDR3 DNA is TGTGCCAGCAGCTCGCACGACTTAGGGGGTAGAAAATCACCCCTCCACTTT.

The chain combines TRBV5-5 with TRBJ2-7; 7 bases map to TRBD2. Trimming cost V 4 bases and J 3 bases; bases outside gene matches: 13. The CDR3 is 16 residues long. Germline CDR1 SGHKS, CDR2 YYEKEE (reference sequence). The DNA of the CDR3 is TGTGCCAGCAGCCGCCAAGCGGGGAGCCTATTCTACGAGCAGTACGTC. This sequence encodes CASSRQAGSLFYEQYV.

A word on this clone: A much bigger clone sits one base away, suggesting this may be a read error. The gene calls are TRBV7-2 and TRBJ2-3; D is possibly TRBD1 (5 bases). The CDR3 consists of 14 residues. Germline V gene data show CDR1 as SGHTA and CDR2 as FQGNSA. This CDR3 is CAGSLGVGLDTQYF. In DNA form, the CDR3 reads TGTGCCGGCAGCTTAGGGGTTGGGTTAGATACGCAGTATTTT.

The chain uses TRBV19 and TRBJ1-6; D ambiguous. Between the trimmed V and J ends, which lost 2 bases and 0 bases, there was a span of 11 bases. Germline CDR1 is LNHDA and CDR2 is SQIVND (reference sequence). The CDR3 runs to 17 residues. The CDR3 DNA is TGTGCCAGTAGTATATCGCAGACAAACTCCTATAATTCACCCCTCCACTTT. Translated: CASSISQTNSYNSPLHF.

This chain uses TRBV5-6 with TRBJ2-5; a possible D gene is TRBD2 (5 bases). This CDR3 comprises 14 residues. V was trimmed by 2 bases and J by 10 bases, leaving 18 bases between them. Germline V gene lookup returns CDR1 SGHDT and CDR2 YYEEEE. The CDR3 reads CASSFGLSGKDQYF. Written as DNA, the CDR3 is TGTGCCAGCAGCTTCGGGCTGTCGGGGAAGGACCAGTACTTC.

The V gene is TRBV4-3, the J gene TRBJ2-5, with D perhaps TRBD1 (6 bases). The DNA end favors TRBJ2-7, so the J call may be wrong. Germline CDR1 and CDR2: LGHNA and YSLEER. The CDR3 totals 15 residues. The DNA for the CDR3 is TGCGCCAGCAGCCAAGATGTTCTGGGGGCGGACGAGCAGTACTTC. Translated, it gives CASSQDVLGADEQYF.

This clone has only one observation. The V gene is TRBV15, the J gene TRBJ1-3; perhaps TRBD1 as D (6 bases). The germline V gene encodes CDR1 LNHNV and CDR2 YYDKDF (reference sequence). Between the trimmed V and J ends, which lost 1 base and 1 base, there was a span of 8 bases. The CDR3 is 15 residues long. CDR3 protein: CATSRATGSGNTIYF. CDR3 DNA: TGTGCCACCAGCAGAGCGACAGGATCTGGAAACACCATATATTTT.

The chain uses TRBV6-4 and TRBJ1-2, with D unclear. V lost 2 bases and J lost 5, with 6 bases in between. This CDR3 is 12 amino acids long. CDR1 MRHNA and CDR2 SNTAGT come from the germline V gene. The CDR3 region has the DNA TGTGCCAGCAGTGACAGGAAATATGGCTACACCTTC. Translated: CASSDRKYGYTF.

The chain carries TRBV6-1 and TRBJ1-5, with 9 bases identical to TRBD1. The CDR3 runs 15 residues. Trimming cost V 7 bases and J 3 bases; bases outside gene matches: 7. Germline V CDR1 and CDR2: MNHNS, SASEGT. The CDR3 sequence: CASNEGQGLNQPQHF. Written as DNA, the CDR3 is TGTGCCAGCAACGAGGGACAGGGTCTCAATCAGCCCCAGCATTTT.

This chain links TRBV11-2 with TRBJ2-6; D uncertain. The V end lost 4 bases, the J end lost 2 bases, and 9 bases lay between the germline ends. CDR1 is SGHAT, CDR2 FQNNGV, per germline. The CDR3 consists of 15 residues. CDR3 in amino acids: CASSSISAGANVLTF. CDR3 nucleotide sequence: TGTGCCAGCAGCTCCATCAGCGCTGGGGCCAACGTCCTGACTTTC.

V gene TRBV2 combines with J gene TRBJ1-2; D gene uncertain. V dropped 3 bases and J dropped 4 bases, with 3 bases sitting between them. CDR3 length: 11 residues. Germline loops: CDR1 SNHLY, CDR2 FYNNEI. The CDR3 sequence is CASSEAYGYTF. For the CDR3, the DNA is TGTGCCAGCAGTGAGGCCTATGGCTACACCTTC.

The V and J genes are TRBV4-1 and TRBJ2-3; D unresolved. V lost 0 bases to trimming and J lost 5 bases, with 9 bases between them. CDR3 size: 14 residues. Germline CDR1 MGHRA, CDR2 YSYEKL. For the CDR3, the DNA is TGCGCCAGCAGCCAAGAGACCCCTAAAGATACGCAGTATTTT. It codes for CASSQETPKDTQYF.

The gene calls are TRBV5-6 and TRBJ2-5; TRBD2 matches at 9 bases. Germline V CDR1 and CDR2: SGHDT, YYEEEE. The trim removed 2 bases at V and 4 bases at J, leaving 15 bases unmatched. The CDR3 is 18 residues long. The CDR3 sequence is CASSLRSLLAGKGETQYF. As DNA, the CDR3 is TGTGCCAGCAGCTTAAGATCTTTGCTAGCGGGGAAAGGAGAGACCCAGTACTTC.

The V call is TRBV30, the J call TRBJ2-2; 9 nucleotides agree with TRBD2. This CDR3 is built from 15 residues. The V gene end was trimmed by 2 bases and the J gene end by 6 bases; junction bases not matched to a gene: 7. Per the germline V gene, CDR1 is GTSNPN and CDR2 is SVGIG (reference sequence). The CDR3 loop reads CAWSSAGGMAGELFF. The CDR3 DNA reads as TGTGCCTGGAGTTCAGCGGGGGGAATGGCCGGGGAGCTGTTTTTT.

V is TRBV4-1 and J is TRBJ2-2; the match to TRBD1 covers 8 bases. CDR3 length: 14 residues. The V gene end was trimmed by 8 bases and the J gene end by 1 base; junction bases not matched to a gene: 3. Germline CDR1 reads MGHRA; CDR2 reads YSYEKL. The CDR3 DNA is TGCGCCAGCTCCGACAGGGGGAACACCGGGGAGCTGTTTTTT. This gives the protein CASSDRGNTGELFF.

The chain is built from TRBV18 and TRBJ2-1, with 8 positions matching TRBD2. With 2 bases clipped from V and 7 bases from J, the junction kept 10 bases outside the gene matches. Germline CDR1 KGHSH, CDR2 LQKENI. The CDR3 length is 16 residues. CDR3 nucleotide sequence: TGTGCCAGCTCACCATTTACGGGGGGGCAGGTAAATGAGCAGTTCTTC. Protein product: CASSPFTGGQVNEQFF. The full variable domain, rest sourced from reference TRBV18 and TRBJ2-1, is NAGVMQNPRHLVRRRGQEARLRCSPMKGHSHVYWYRQLPEEGLKFMVYLQKENIIDESGMPKERFSAEFPKEGPSILRIQQVVRGDSAAYFCASSPFTGGQVNEQFFGPGTRLTVL.

The chain combines TRBV10-2 with TRBJ2-5; TRBD2 matches at 9 bases. CDR1 WSHSY and CDR2 SAAADI come from the germline V gene. The ends lost 2 bases at V and 2 bases at J; junction bases unmatched: 9. The CDR3 consists of 17 residues. CDR3 nucleotides: TGCGCCAGCAGTGAGCACCCGATGCTAGCGGGGCAAGAGACCCAGTACTTC. It yields the protein CASSEHPMLAGQETQYF.

The rearrangement links TRBV5-1 to TRBJ2-2; D unresolved. The CDR3 has 11 residues. With 5 bases removed from V and 8 bases from J, the gap between germline ends came to 7 bases. Germline V CDR1 and CDR2: SGHRS, YFSETQ. Here the CDR3 reads CASRQRGELFF. CDR3 DNA: TGCGCCAGCAGGCAAAGGGGGGAGCTGTTTTTT.

The chain employs TRBV12-5 and TRBJ1-3; 8 positions agree with TRBD1. The CDR3 has 15 amino acids. Looked up from germline, CDR1 is LGHNT and CDR2 is FRNRAP. Unmatched junction bases numbered 4, after V lost 6 bases and J lost 0 bases. In DNA form, the CDR3 reads TGTGCTAGTGGGACAGGGGCTTACTCTGGAAACACCATATATTTT. It encodes CASGTGAYSGNTIYF.

This chain joins TRBV27 and TRBJ2-7, with D maybe TRBD1 (6 bases). Deletions cut 1 base from V and 4 bases from J, with 8 bases between. Germline CDR1 is MNHEY and CDR2 is SMNVEV (reference sequence). The CDR3 runs 13 residues. The CDR3 nucleotides read TGTGCCAGCAGTTTATACCAGGGGTACGAGCAGTACGTC. It yields the protein CASSLYQGYEQYV.